This T cell receptor (beta chain) emerged from a study of blood T cell repertoires in COVID-19. At the level of the study: Sites in the United States, Italy and Spain provided acute and convalescent COVID-19 samples. The cDNA or gDNA used as material had been derived from T cells, B-cell-depleted T cells, or PBMCs.

The V end lost 4 bases, the J end lost 4 bases, and 14 bases lay between the germline ends. CDR3 length: 14 amino acids. Germline V gene data show CDR1 as LGHDT and CDR2 as YNNKEL (reference sequence). Study processing details: Reference gene primer amplification yielded estimated nucleated cell counts. Clones were sequenced by immunoSEQ multiplex PCR, and TCRdb holds only the in-frame ones, with some missing. That table gives V, J and clone size, and the DNA gave D and trimming. In the table there are 70,000 to 100,000 clones, around 67% of which are singletons. The chain carries TRBV3-1 (or the pseudogene TRBV3-2) and TRBJ2-7; the D gene is possibly TRBD2 (7 bases). The sequenced sample was peripheral blood. This receptor was obtained from a woman aged 55-69 years in a cohort sampled during active or convalescent COVID-19. DNA for the CDR3: TGTGCCAGCAGCCCTGGGAGGGGGGCTTACGAGCAGTACTTC. Translation: CASSPGRGAYEQYF.